The TCR beta chain under discussion was sequenced for a study of T cell responses to AZD1222 COVID-19 vaccine. Study results and caveats: At baseline, seropositivity was found in only six or seven AZD1222 recipients. Epitopes outside B.1.351 and B.1.1.7 mutated regions reportedly drew nearly half of spike TCRs. Among the donors, most were white British and more were female, and clonal diversity was possibly underestimated.

V gave up 3 bases and J gave up 5 bases, with 14 bases separating them. Per the germline V gene, CDR1 is KGHSH and CDR2 is LQKENI. CDR3 length: 15 residues. Regarding this clone: What it binds is not known.

The assay was immunoSEQ multiplex PCR, and TCRdb's table has in-frame clones only and misses some. The sample yields roughly 99,000 clones, roughly 90% seen once. The TCR was taken from an adult in good health. The sequences come from peripheral blood, collected on day 0 of AZD1222 vaccination. The chain combines TRBV18 with TRBJ1-5, with D maybe TRBD1 (6 bases). CDR3 sequence (DNA): TGTGCCAGCTCACCGACACAGGGACGCGATCAGCCCCAGCATTTT. Translated: CASSPTQGRDQPQHF.